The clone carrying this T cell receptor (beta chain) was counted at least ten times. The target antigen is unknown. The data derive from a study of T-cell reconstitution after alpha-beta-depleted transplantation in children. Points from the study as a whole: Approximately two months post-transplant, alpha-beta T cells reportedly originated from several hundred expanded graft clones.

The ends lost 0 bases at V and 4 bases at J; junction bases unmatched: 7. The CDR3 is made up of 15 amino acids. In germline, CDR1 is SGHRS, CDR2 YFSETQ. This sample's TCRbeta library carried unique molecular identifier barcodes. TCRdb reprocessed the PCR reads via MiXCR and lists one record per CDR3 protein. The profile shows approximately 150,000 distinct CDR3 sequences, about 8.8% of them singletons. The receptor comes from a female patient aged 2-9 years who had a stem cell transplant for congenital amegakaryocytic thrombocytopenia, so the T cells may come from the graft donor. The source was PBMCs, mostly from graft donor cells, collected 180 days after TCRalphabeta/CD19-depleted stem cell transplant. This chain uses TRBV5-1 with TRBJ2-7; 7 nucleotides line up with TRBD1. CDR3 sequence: CASSLADRKGYEQYF. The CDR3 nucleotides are TGCGCCAGCAGCTTGGCGGACAGGAAGGGATACGAGCAGTACTTC.